This T cell receptor (beta chain) was found in a study of metastatic and nonmetastatic thyroid tumors. Overall study: From malignant and benign thyroid patients, repertoires in blood and in tumor or nodule tissue were compared. Study-wide results and limits: TCR beta diversity was reportedly significantly higher in malignant thyroid tumors than benign nodules, in blood and tumor.

Source study methods: A papillary thyroid cancer distant-metastasis classifier was built from CDR3 differences across clinicopathological groups. TCRdb re-processed the PCR reads through MiXCR. These V and J calls originate from TCRdb's pipeline instead of the authors' own analysis. Of tens of thousands of clones in the sample, 9.5% to 13% were seen once. Each patient went into thyroid surgery without having received any treatment. This clone was detected many times. The antigen is unknown. This TCR was recovered from a male donor with papillary thyroid cancer or a benign thyroid nodule (not recorded which). Some clones in this sample may be carry-over from other donors' samples. The sequenced sample was blood.

The CDR3 bases are TGTGCCAGCAGCTTAGATCTTGGAGAAGAGACCCAGTACTTC. It is translated as CASSLDLGEETQYF. The chain uses TRBV7-9 and TRBJ2-5; D is unresolved. From germline, CDR1 is SEHNR and CDR2 FQNEAQ (reference sequence). CDR3 size: 14 residues. V was trimmed by 1 base and J by 3 bases, leaving 9 bases between them.